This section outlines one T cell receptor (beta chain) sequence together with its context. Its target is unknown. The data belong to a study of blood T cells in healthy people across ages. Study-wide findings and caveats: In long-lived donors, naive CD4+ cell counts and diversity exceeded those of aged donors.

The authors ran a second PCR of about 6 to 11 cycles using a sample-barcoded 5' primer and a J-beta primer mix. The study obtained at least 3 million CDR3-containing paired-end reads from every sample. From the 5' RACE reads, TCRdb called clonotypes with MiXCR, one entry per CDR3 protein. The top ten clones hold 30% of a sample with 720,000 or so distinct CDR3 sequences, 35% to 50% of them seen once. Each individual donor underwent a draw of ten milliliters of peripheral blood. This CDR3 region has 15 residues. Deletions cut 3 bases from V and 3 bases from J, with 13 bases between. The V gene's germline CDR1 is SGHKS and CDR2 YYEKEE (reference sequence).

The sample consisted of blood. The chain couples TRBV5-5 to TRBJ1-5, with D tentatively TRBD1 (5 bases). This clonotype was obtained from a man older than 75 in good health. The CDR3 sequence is CASSSGGVNNQPQHF. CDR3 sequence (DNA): TGTGCCAGCAGCTCCGGGGGGGTTAACAATCAGCCCCAGCATTTT.